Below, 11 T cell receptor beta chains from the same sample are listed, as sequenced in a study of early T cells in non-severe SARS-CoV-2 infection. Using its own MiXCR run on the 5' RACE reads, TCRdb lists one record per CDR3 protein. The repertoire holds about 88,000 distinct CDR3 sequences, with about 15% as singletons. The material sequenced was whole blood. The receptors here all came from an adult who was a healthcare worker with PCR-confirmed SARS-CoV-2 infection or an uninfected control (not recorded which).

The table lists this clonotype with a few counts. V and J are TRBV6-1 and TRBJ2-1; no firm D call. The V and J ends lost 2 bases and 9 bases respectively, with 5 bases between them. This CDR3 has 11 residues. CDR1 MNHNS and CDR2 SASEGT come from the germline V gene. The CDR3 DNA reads TGTGCCAGCAGTGAATGGGGTGAGCAGTTCTTC. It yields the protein CASSEWGEQFF.

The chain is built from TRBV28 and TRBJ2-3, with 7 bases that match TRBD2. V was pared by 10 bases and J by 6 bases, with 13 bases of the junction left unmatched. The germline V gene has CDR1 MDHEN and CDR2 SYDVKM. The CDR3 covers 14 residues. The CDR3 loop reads CATNLLANADTQYF. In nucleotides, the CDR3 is TGTGCCACCAACCTACTAGCGAACGCGGATACGCAGTATTTT.

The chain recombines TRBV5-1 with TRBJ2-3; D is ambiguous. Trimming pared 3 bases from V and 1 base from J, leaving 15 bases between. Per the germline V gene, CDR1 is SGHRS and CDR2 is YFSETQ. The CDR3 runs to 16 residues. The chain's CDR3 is CASSSRSIGGTDTQYF. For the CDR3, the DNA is TGCGCCAGCAGCTCCCGGTCGATTGGGGGCACAGATACGCAGTATTTT.

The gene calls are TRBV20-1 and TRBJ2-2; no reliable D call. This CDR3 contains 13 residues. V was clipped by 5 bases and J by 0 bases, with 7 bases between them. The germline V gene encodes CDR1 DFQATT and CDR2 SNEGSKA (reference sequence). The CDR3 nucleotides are TGCAGTGCTGATATCGCGAACACCGGGGAGCTGTTTTTT. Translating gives CSADIANTGELFF.

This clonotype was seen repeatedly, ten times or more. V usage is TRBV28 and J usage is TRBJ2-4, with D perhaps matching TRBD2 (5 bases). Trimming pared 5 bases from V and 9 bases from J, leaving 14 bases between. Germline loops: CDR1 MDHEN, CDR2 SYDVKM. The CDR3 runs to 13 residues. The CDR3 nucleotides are TGTGCCAGCAGTATCAATGAAGGAGGCATTCAGTACTTC. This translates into CASSINEGGIQYF.

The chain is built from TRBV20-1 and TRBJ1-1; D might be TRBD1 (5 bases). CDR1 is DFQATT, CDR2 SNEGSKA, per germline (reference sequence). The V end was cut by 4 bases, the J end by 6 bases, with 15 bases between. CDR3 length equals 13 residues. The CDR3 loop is CSAMGRGGSEAFF. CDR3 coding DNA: TGCAGTGCTATGGGGCGCGGGGGGTCTGAAGCTTTCTTT.

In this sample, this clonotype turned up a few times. CDR3 amino acids: CASSSHATNEKLFF. DNA of the CDR3: TGTGCCAGCAGCTCCCATGCAACTAATGAAAAACTGTTTTTT. The chain joins TRBV7-9 to TRBJ1-4; D is unresolved. The CDR3 extends over 14 amino acids. Trimming removed 4 bases at V and 0 bases at J, with 6 bases between. Germline V gene sequence: CDR1 SEHNR, CDR2 FQNEAQ (reference sequence).

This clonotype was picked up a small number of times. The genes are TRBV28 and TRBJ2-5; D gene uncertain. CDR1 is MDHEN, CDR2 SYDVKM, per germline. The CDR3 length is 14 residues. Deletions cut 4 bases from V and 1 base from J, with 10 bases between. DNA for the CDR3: TGTGCCAGCAGTTCGTTCCCTATCCAAGAGACCCAGTACTTC. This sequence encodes CASSSFPIQETQYF.

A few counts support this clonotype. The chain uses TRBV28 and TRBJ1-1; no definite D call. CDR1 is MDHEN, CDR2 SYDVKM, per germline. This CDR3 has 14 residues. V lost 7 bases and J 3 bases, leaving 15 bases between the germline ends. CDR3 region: CASTSPRRDTEAFF. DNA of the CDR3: TGTGCCAGCACAAGCCCGAGACGGGACACTGAAGCTTTCTTT.

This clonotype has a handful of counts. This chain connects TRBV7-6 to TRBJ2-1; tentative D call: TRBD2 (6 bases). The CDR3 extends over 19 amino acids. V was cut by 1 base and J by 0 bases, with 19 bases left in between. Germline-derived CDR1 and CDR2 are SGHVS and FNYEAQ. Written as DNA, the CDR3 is TGTGCCAGCAGCTTAGGGACTATCCCCCGTCGAGGCTCCTACAATGAGCAGTTCTTC. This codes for CASSLGTIPRRGSYNEQFF.

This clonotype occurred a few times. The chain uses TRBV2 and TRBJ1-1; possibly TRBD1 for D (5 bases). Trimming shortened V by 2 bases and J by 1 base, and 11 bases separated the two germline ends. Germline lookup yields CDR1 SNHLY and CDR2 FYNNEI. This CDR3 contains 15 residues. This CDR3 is CASSERGLGNTEAFF. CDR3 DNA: TGTGCCAGCAGTGAAAGGGGCCTAGGGAACACTGAAGCTTTCTTT.